The clone carrying this T cell receptor (beta chain) was recorded a few times. Unique molecular identifiers were incorporated when the TCRbeta library was constructed. TCRdb re-called the PCR reads with MiXCR, one entry per CDR3 protein. In the table there are over 550,000 distinct CDR3 sequences, about 11% of which are singletons. These data belong to a study of T-cell reconstitution after alpha-beta-depleted transplantation in children. CDR3 length: 13 residues. With 4 bases removed from V and 5 bases from J, the gap between germline ends came to 12 bases. The germline V gene encodes CDR1 SGHTA and CDR2 FQGNSA.

The rearrangement links TRBV7-2 to TRBJ2-7; D unresolved. This TCR derives from a human donor who donated a stem cell graft to a child with acute myeloid leukemia. The material sequenced was PBMCs from the stem cell graft donor, taken from the stem cell graft. The DNA of the CDR3 is TGTGCCAGCAGCTCCTACAAAGGCAACGAGCAGTACTTC. This sequence encodes CASSSYKGNEQYF.